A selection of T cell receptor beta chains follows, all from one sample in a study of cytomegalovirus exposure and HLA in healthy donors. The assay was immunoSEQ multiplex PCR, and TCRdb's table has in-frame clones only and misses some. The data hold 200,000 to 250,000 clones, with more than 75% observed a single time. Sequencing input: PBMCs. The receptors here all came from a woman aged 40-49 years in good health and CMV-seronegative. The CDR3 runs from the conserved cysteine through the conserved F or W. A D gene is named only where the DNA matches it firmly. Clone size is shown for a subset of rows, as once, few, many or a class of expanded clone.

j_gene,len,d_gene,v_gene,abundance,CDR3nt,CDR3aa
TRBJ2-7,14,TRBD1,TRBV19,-,TGTGCCAGTAGTATGGGCGGGACAGGGGCCGAGCAGTACTTC,CASSMGGTGAEQYF
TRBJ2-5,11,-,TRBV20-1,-,TGCAGCACTAGGCGGGGAGAGACCCAGTACTTC,CSTRRGETQYF
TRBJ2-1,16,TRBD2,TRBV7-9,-,TGTGCCAGCAGCTTAGCCGGACTAGCGGGCGACAATGAGCAGTTCTTC,CASSLAGLAGDNEQFF
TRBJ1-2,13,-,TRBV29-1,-,TGCAGCGCGAATTCAGGGATATTAGCCGGCTACACCTTC,CSANSGILAGYTF
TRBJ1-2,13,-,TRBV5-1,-,TGCGCCAGCAACCCCGGCGGGGAGGGTGGCTACACCTTC,CASNPGGEGGYTF
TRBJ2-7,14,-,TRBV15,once,TGTGCCACCAGCAGAGATTGGAGGGAATACGAGCAGTATTTC,CATSRDWREYEQYF
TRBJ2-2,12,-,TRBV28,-,TGTGCCAGCAGTTTTCTTTCCGGGGAGCTGTTTTTT,CASSFLSGELFF
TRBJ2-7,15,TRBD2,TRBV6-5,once,TGTGCCAGCAGCTTGACTAGCGGGAGCTCCTACGAGCAGTACTTC,CASSLTSGSSYEQYF
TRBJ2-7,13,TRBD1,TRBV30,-,TGTGCCAGCCAGGGACAGGGTTGGCACGAGCAGTACTTC,CASQGQGWHEQYF
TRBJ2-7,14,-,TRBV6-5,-,TGTGCCAGCAGTGAACCAGCGGTCACCTACGAGCAGTACTTC,CASSEPAVTYEQYF
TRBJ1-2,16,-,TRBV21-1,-,TGTGCCAGCAGCCCAACCTTGCGGGATGGGGCCTATGGCTACACCTTC,CASSPTLRDGAYGYTF